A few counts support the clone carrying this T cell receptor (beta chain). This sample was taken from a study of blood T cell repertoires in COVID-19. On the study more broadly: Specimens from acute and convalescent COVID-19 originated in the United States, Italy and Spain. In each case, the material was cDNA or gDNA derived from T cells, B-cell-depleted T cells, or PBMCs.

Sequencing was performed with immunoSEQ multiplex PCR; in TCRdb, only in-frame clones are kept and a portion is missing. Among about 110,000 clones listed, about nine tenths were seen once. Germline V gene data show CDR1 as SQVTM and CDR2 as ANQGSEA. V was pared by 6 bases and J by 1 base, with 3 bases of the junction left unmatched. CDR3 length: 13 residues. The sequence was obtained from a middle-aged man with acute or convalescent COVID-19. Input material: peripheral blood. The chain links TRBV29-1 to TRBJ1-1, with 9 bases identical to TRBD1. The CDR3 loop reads CSVPGQGNTEAFF. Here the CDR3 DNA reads TGCAGCGTCCCGGGACAGGGGAACACTGAAGCTTTCTTT.